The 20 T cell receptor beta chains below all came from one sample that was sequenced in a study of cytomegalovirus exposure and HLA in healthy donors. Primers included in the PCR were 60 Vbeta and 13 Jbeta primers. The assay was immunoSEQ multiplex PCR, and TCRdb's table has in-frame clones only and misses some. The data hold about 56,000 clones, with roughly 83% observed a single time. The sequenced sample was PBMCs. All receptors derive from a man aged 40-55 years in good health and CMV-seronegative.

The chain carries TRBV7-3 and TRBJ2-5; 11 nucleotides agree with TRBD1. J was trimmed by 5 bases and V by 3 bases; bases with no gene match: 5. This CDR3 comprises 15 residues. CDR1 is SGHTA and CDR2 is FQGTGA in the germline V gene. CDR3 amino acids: CASSLGQGEQETQYF. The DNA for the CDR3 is TGTGCCAGCAGCTTGGGACAGGGGGAACAGGAGACCCAGTACTTC.

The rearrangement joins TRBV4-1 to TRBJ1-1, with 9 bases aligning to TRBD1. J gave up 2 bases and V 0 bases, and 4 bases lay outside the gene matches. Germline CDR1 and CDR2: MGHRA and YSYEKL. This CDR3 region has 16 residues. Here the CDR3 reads CASSQDPQGANTEAFF. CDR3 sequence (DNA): TGCGCCAGCAGCCAAGATCCACAGGGGGCCAACACTGAAGCTTTCTTT.

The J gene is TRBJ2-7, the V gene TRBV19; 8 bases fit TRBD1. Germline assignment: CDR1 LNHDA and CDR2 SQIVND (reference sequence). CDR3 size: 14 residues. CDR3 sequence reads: CASSIVLPRDRGRV. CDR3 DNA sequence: TGTGCCAGTAGTATAGTATTGCCGCGAGACAGGGGACGGGTC.

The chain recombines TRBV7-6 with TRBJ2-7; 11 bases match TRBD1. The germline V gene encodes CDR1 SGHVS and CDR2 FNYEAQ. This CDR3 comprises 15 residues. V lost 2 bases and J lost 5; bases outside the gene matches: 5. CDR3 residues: CASSLTGQGANEQYF. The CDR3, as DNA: TGTGCCAGCAGCTTAACAGGACAGGGGGCGAACGAGCAGTACTTC.

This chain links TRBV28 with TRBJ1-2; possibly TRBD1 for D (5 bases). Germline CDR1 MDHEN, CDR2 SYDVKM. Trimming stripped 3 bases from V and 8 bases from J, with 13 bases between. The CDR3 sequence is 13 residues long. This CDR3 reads CASSFDRGFGYTF. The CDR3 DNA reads TGTGCCAGCAGTTTCGATAGGGGCTTCGGCTACACCTTC.

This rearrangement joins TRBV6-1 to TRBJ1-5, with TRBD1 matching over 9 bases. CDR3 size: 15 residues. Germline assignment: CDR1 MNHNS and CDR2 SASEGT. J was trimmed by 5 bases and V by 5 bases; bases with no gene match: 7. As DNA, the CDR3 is TGTGCCAGCAGTATCCGGGACAGGGCGTATCAGCCCCAGCATTTT. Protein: CASSIRDRAYQPQHF.

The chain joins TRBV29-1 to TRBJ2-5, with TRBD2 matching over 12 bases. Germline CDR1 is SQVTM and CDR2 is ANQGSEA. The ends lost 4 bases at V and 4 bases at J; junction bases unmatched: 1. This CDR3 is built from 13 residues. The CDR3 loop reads CSVATSGGETQYF. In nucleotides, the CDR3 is TGCAGCGTTGCGACTAGCGGGGGAGAGACCCAGTACTTC.

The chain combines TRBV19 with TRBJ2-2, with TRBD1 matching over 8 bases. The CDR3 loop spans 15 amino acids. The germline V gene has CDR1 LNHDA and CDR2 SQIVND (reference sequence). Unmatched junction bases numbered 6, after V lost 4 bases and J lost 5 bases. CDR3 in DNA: TGTGCCAGTAGTAAAAGCAGGGGGCGTACCGGGGAGCTGTTTTTT. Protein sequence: CASSKSRGRTGELFF.

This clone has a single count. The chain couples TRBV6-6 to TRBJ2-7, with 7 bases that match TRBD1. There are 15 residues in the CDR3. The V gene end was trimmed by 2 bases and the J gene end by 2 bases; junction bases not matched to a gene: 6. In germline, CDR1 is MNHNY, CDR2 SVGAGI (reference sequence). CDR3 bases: TGTGCCAGCAGTTACGGTACCGGGACAGCCTACGAGCAGTACGTC. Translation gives CASSYGTGTAYEQYV.

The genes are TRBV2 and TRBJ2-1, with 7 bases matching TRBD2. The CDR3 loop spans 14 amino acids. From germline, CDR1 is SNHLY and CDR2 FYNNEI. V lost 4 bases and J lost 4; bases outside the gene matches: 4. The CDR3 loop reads CASSGLAVYNEQFF. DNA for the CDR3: TGTGCCAGCAGTGGGCTAGCGGTTTACAATGAGCAGTTCTTC. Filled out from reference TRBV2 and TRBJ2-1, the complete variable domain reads EPEVTQTPSHQVTQMGQEVILRCVPISNHLYFYWYRQILGQKVEFLVSFYNNEISEKSEIFDDQFSVERPDGSNFTLKIRSTKLEDSAMYFCASSGLAVYNEQFFGPGTRLTVL.

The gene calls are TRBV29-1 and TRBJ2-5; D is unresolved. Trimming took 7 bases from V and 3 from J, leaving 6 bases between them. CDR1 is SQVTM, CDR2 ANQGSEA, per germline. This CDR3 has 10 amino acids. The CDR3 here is CSAIEETQYF. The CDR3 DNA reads TGCAGCGCCATTGAAGAGACCCAGTACTTC.

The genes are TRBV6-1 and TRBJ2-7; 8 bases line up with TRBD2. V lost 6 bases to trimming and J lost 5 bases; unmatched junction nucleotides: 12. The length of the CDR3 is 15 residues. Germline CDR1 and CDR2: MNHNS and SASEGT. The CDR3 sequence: CASSPAGGAGDEQYF. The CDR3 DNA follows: TGTGCCAGCAGCCCCGCGGGGGGCGCGGGGGACGAGCAGTACTTC.

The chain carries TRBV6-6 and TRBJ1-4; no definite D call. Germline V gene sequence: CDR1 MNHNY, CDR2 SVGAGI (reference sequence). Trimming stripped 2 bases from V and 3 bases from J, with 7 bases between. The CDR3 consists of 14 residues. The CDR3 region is CASSYRESNEKLFF. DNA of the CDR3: TGTGCCAGCAGTTACCGAGAGTCTAATGAAAAACTGTTTTTT.

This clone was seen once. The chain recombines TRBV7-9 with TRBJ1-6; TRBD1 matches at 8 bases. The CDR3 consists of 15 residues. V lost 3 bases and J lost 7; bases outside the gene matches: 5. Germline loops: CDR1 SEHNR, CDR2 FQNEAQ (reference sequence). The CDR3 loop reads CASSFPGQGNSPLHF. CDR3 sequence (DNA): TGTGCCAGCAGCTTCCCAGGACAGGGAAATTCACCCCTCCACTTT.

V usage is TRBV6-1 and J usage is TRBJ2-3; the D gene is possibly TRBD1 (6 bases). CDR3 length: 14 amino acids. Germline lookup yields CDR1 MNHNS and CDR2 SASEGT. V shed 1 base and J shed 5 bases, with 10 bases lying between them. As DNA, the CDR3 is TGTGCCAGCAGTGAAGGTGGACAGTTAGATACGCAGTATTTT. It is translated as CASSEGGQLDTQYF.

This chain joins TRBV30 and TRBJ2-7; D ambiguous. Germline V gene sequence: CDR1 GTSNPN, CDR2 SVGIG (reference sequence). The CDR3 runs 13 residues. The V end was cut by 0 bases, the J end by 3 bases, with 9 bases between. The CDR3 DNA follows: TGTGCCTGGAGTGTCTCCTTATACTACGAGCAGTACTTC. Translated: CAWSVSLYYEQYF.

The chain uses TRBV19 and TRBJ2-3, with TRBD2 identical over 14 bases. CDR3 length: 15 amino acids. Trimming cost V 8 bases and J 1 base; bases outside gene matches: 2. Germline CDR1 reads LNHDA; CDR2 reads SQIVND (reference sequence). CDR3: CASLGLAGGTDTQYF. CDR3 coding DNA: TGTGCCAGTTTGGGACTAGCGGGAGGCACAGATACGCAGTATTTT.

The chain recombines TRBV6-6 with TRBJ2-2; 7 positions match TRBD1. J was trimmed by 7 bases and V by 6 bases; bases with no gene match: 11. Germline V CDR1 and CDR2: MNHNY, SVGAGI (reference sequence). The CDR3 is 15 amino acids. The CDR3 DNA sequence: TGTGCCAGCAGATCTGGGGACAGTCAGTTCGGGGAGCTGTTTTTT. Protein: CASRSGDSQFGELFF.

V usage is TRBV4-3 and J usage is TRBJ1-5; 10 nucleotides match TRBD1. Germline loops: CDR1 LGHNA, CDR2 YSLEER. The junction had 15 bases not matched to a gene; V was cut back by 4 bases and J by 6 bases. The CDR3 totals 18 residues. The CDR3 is CASSPKIPGTGDGQPQHF. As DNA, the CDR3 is TGCGCCAGCAGCCCCAAAATCCCCGGGACAGGGGACGGTCAGCCCCAGCATTTT.

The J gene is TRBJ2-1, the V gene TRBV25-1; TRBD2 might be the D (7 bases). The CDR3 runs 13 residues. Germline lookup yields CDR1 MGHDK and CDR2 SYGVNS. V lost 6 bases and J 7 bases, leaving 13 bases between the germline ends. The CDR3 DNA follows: TGTGCCAGCAGGGCGGGGGCCGGGAATGAGCAGTTCTTC. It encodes CASRAGAGNEQFF.